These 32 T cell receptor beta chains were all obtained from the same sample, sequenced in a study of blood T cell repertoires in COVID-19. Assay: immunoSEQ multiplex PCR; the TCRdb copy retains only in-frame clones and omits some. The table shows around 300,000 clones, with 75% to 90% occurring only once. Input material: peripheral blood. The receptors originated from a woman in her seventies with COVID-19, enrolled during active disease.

The CDR3 region has the DNA TGCGCCAGCAGCCTGCGGTGGCTCGGGACTAGCGGGGGGGCAGATACGCAGTATTTT. Translating it yields CASSLRWLGTSGGADTQYF. V is TRBV4-1 and J is TRBJ2-3, with 16 bases fitting TRBD2. Germline trimming cut 4 bases from V and 4 bases from J; bases unmatched to any gene: 11. CDR1 MGHRA and CDR2 YSYEKL come from the germline V gene. This CDR3 is built from 19 residues.

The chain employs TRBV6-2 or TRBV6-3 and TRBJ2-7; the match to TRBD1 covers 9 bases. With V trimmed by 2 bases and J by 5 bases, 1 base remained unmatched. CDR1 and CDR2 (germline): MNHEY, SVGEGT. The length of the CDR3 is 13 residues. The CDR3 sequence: CASSYGTGNEQYF. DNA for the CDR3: TGTGCCAGCAGTTACGGGACAGGGAACGAGCAGTACTTC.

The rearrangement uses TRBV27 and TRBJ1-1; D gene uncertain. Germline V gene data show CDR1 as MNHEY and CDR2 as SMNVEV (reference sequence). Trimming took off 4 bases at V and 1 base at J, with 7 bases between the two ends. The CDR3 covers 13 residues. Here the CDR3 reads CASSWAANTEAFF. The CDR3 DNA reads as TGTGCCAGCAGTTGGGCAGCGAACACTGAAGCTTTCTTT.

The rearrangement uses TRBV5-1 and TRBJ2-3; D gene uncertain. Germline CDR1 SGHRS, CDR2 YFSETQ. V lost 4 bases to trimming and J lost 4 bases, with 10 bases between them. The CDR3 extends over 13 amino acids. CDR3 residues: CASSVSNSDTQYF. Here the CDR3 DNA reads TGCGCCAGCAGCGTCTCAAACTCAGATACGCAGTATTTT.

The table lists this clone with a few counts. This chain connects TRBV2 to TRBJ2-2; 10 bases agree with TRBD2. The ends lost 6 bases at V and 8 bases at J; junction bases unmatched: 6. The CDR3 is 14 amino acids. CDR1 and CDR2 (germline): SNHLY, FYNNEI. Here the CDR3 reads CASSTSGVSGELFF. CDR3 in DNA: TGTGCCAGCAGCACTAGCGGGGTGTCGGGGGAGCTGTTTTTT.

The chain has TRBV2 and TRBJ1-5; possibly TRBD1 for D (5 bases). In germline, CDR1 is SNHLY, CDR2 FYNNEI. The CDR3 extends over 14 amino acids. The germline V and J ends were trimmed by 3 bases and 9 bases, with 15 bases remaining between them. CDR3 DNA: TGTGCCAGCAGTGAGGGGCAGGGTCTGGGGCCCCAGCATTTT. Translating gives CASSEGQGLGPQHF.

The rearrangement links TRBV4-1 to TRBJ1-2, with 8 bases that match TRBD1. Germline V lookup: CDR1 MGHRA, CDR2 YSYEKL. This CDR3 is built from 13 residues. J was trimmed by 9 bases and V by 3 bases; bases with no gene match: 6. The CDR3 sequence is CASSHLTGDSYTF. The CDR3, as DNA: TGCGCCAGCAGCCACTTGACAGGGGATAGCTACACCTTC.

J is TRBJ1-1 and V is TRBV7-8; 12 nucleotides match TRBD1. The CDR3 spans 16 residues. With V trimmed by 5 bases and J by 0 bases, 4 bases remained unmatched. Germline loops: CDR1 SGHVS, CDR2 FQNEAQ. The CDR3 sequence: CASSAGQGAMNTEAFF. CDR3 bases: TGTGCCAGCAGCGCGGGACAGGGGGCAATGAACACTGAAGCTTTCTTT.

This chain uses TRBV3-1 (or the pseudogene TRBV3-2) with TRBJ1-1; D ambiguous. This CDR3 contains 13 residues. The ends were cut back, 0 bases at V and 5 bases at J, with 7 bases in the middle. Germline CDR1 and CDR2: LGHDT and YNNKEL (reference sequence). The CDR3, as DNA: TGTGCCAGCAGCCAAGAGAGGAGGACTGAAGCTTTCTTT. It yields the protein CASSQERRTEAFF.

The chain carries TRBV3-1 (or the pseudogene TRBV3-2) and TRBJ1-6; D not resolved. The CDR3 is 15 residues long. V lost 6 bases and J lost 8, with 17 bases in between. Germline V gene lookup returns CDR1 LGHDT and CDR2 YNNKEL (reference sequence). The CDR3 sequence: CASRAFRTWDSPLHF. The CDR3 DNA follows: TGTGCCAGCAGGGCTTTCCGGACTTGGGATTCACCCCTCCACTTT.

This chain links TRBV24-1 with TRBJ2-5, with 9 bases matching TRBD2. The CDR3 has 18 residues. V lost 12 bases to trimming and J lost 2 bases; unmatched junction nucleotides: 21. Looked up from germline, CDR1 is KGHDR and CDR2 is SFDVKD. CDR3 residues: CASPGLAPVRGLQETQYF. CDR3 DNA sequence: TGTGCCTCCCCCGGACTAGCGCCCGTAAGAGGGTTACAAGAGACCCAGTACTTC.

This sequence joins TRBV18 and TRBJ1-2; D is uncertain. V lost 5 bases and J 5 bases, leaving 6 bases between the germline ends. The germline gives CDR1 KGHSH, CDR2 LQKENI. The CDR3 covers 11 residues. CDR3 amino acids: CASSNNYGYTF. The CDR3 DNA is TGTGCCAGCTCAAACAATTATGGCTACACCTTC.

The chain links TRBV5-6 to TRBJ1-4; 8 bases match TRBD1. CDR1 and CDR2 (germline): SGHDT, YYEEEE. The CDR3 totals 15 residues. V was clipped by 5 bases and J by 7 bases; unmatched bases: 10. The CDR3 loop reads CASSYQGARIEKLFF. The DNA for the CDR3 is TGTGCCAGCAGTTATCAGGGGGCGCGGATTGAAAAACTGTTTTTT.

For the CDR3, the DNA is TGCGCCAGCAGCCAAGATCATTGGCAGTTCGGGGGAGGGGCAGATACGCAGTATTTT. It codes for CASSQDHWQFGGGADTQYF. V usage is TRBV4-3 and J usage is TRBJ2-3; TRBD2 matches 7 bases. Germline V CDR1 and CDR2: LGHNA, YSLEER. Losses at the gene ends were 0 bases for V and 4 bases for J; bases not matched to a gene: 16. The CDR3 contains 19 residues.

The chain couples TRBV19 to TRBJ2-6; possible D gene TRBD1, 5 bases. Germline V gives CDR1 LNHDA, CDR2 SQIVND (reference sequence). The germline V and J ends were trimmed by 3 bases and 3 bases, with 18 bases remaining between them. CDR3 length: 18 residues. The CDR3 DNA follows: TGTGCCAGTAGTATCCAGGGTATGATTTATTATGGGGCCAACGTCCTGACTTTC. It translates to CASSIQGMIYYGANVLTF.

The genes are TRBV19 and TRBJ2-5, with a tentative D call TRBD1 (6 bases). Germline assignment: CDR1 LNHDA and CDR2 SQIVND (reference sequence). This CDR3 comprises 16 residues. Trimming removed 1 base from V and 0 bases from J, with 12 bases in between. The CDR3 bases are TGTGCCAGTAGTATAGGGTACAGGGAGTACCAAGAGACCCAGTACTTC. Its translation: CASSIGYREYQETQYF.

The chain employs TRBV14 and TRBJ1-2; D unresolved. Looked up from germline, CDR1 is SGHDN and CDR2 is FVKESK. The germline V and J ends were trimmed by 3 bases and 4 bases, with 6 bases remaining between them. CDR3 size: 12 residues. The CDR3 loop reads CASSHDTYGYTF. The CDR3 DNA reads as TGTGCCAGCAGCCACGACACCTATGGCTACACCTTC.

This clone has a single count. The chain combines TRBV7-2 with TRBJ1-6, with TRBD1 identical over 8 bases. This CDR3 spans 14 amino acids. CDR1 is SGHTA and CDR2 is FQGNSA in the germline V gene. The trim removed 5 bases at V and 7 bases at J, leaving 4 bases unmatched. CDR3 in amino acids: CASSPYRGNSPLHF. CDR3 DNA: TGTGCCAGCAGCCCATACAGGGGGAATTCACCCCTCCACTTT.

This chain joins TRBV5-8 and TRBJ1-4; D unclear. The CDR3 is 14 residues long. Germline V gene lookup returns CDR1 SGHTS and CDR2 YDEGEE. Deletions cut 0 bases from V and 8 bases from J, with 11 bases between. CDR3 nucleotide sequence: TGTGCCAGCAGCTTGGGCCAGTCGAGGGAAAAACTGTTTTTT. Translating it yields CASSLGQSREKLFF.

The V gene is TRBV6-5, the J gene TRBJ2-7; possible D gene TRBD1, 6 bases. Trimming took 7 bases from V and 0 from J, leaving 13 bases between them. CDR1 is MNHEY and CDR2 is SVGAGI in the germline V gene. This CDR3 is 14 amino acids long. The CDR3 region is CASKTGTSSYEQYF. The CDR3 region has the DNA TGTGCCAGCAAGACAGGTACGAGCTCCTACGAGCAGTACTTC.

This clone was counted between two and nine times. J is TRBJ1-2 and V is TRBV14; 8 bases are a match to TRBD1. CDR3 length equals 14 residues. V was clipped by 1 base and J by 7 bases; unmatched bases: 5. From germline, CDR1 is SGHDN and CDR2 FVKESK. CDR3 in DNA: TGTGCCAGCAGCCAAGGTAGACAGGGGTTTGGCTACACCTTC. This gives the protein CASSQGRQGFGYTF.

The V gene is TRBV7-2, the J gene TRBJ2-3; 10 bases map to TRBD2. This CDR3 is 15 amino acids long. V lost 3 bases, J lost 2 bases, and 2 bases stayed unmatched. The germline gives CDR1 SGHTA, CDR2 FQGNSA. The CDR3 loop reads CASSFSGGSTDTQYF. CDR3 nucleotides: TGTGCCAGCAGCTTTAGCGGGGGGTCCACAGATACGCAGTATTTT.

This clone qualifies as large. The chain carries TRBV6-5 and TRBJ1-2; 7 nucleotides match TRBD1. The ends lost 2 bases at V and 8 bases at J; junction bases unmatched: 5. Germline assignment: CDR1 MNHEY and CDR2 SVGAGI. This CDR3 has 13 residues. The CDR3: CASSYGTARGYTF. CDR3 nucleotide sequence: TGTGCCAGCAGTTACGGGACAGCGCGAGGCTACACCTTC.

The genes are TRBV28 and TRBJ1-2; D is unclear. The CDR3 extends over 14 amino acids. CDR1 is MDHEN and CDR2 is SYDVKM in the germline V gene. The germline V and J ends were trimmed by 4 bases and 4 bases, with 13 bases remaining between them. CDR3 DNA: TGTGCCAGCAGTTCGGGGTACGAGGTCTATGGCTACACCTTC. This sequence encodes CASSSGYEVYGYTF.

In DNA form, the CDR3 reads TGTGCCATGGCAGGAGGCGGGCGGTCGGGTGAGCAGTTCTTC. This sequence encodes CAMAGGGRSGEQFF. The V gene is TRBV10-3, the J gene TRBJ2-1; tentatively, D is TRBD2 (5 bases). The V and J ends lost 9 bases and 9 bases respectively, with 21 bases between them. The CDR3 has 14 amino acids. The V gene's germline CDR1 is ENHRY and CDR2 SYGVKD.

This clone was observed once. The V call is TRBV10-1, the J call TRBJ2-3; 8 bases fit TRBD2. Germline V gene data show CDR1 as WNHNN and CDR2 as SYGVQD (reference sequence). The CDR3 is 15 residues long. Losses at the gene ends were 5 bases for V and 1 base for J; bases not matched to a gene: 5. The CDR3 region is CASSQGLGGTDTQYF. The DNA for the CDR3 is TGCGCCAGCAGTCAGGGACTAGGCGGCACAGATACGCAGTATTTT.

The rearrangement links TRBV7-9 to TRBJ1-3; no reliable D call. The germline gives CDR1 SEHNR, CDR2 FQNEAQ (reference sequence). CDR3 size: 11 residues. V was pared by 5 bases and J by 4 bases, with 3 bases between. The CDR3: CASSPGNTIYF. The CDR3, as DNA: TGTGCCAGCAGCCCAGGAAACACCATATATTTT.

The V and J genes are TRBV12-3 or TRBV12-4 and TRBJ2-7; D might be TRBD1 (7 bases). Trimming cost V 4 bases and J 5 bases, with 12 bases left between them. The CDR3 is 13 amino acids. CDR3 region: CASSSRGVDEQYF. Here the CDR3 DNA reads TGTGCCAGCAGTTCCAGGGGGGTGGACGAGCAGTACTTC.

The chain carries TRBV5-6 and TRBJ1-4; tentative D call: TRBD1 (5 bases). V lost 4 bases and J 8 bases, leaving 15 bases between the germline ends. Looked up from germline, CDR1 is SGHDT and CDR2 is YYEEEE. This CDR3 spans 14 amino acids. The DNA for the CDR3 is TGTGCCAGCAGCACACCGGGACTTACGGAAAAACTGTTTTTT. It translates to CASSTPGLTEKLFF. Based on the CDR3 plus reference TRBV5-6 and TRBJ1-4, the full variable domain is DAGVTQSPTHLIKTRGQQVTLRCSPKSGHDTVSWYQQALGQGPQFIFQYYEEEERQRGNFPDRFSGHQFPNYSSELNVNALLLGDSALYLCASSTPGLTEKLFFGSGTQLSVL.

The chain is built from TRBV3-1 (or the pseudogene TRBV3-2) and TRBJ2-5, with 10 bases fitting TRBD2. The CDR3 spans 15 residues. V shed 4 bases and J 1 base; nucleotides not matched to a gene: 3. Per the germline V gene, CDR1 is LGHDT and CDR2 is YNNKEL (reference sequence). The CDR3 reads CASSPWTSGQETQYF. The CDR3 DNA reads TGTGCCAGCAGCCCTTGGACTAGCGGCCAAGAGACCCAGTACTTC.

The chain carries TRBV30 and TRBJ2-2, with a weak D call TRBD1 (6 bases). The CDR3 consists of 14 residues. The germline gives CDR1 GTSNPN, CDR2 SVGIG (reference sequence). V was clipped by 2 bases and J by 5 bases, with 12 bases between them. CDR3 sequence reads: CAWSRGHSTGELFF. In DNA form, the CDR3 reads TGTGCCTGGAGTCGGGGACACTCAACCGGGGAGCTGTTTTTT.

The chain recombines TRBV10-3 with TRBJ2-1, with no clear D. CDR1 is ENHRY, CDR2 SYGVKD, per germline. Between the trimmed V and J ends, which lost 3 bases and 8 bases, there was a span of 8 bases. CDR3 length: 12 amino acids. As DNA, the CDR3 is TGTGCCATCAGTGAAAAGCAAGATGAGCAGTTCTTC. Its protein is CAISEKQDEQFF.